Reported below is one T cell receptor (beta chain). Its antigen is as yet unknown. This record comes from a study of shared clonotypes between healthy human individuals. On the study more broadly: Per donor, CD8 memory used one plate, CD8 naive used two, CD4 memory used three and CD4 naive used three. Regarding the study as a whole: Shared clonotypes: about 4.6% naive CD4, under 4% naive CD8, 2.3% memory CD4, 0.4% memory CD8.

The germline CDR1 and CDR2 sequences are SQVTM and ANQGSEA. This CDR3 comprises 14 residues. After removal of 7 bases from V and 4 bases from J, the junction contained 13 bases not matched to a gene. The protocol was immunoSEQ multiplex PCR, while the TCRdb copy is restricted to in-frame clones and leaves out a portion. The sample has under 650,000 clones, about 96% seen once. Sequenced input: naive CD4+ T cells sorted from blood. As for subset: CD45RA+ positively selected. The rearrangement links TRBV29-1 to TRBJ2-7; 7 nucleotides line up with TRBD2. The TCR sequence derives from a woman aged 25 to 39 in good health. This CDR3 reads CSASGPSGQYEQYF. As DNA, the CDR3 is TGCAGCGCCTCGGGTCCTAGCGGACAATACGAGCAGTACTTC.